The 24 T cell receptor beta chains given below trace back to one sample, sequenced in a study of blood T cell repertoires in COVID-19. The assay was immunoSEQ multiplex PCR, and TCRdb's table has in-frame clones only and misses some. The profile shows about 160,000 clones, just under 85% of them singletons. The sample taken for sequencing was peripheral blood. The receptors derive from an elderly woman with acute or convalescent COVID-19.

This chain uses TRBV11-3 with TRBJ2-7; 7 bases agree with TRBD2. This CDR3 spans 15 amino acids. Germline trimming cut 2 bases from V and 3 bases from J; bases unmatched to any gene: 7. Germline assignment: CDR1 SGHNT and CDR2 YENEEA. CDR3 amino acids: CASSLNGAGHYEQYF. The CDR3, as DNA: TGTGCCAGCAGCTTAAATGGAGCGGGGCACTACGAGCAGTACTTC.

The V and J genes are TRBV5-6 and TRBJ2-2; 8 nucleotides match TRBD2. CDR3 size: 14 residues. V was pared by 5 bases and J by 5 bases, with 5 bases of the junction left unmatched. In germline, CDR1 is SGHDT, CDR2 YYEEEE. The CDR3 DNA sequence: TGTGCCAGCAGGAACGGGAGGGTAACCGGGGAGCTGTTTTTT. This translates into CASRNGRVTGELFF. Using reference TRBV5-6 and TRBJ2-2 for the parts outside the CDR3, the full variable domain is DAGVTQSPTHLIKTRGQQVTLRCSPKSGHDTVSWYQQALGQGPQFIFQYYEEEERQRGNFPDRFSGHQFPNYSSELNVNALLLGDSALYLCASRNGRVTGELFFGEGSRLTVL.

This chain joins TRBV7-9 and TRBJ1-3; D may be TRBD1 (6 bases). V dropped 5 bases and J dropped 0 bases, with 14 bases sitting between them. The CDR3 is 16 residues long. Germline CDR1 reads SEHNR; CDR2 reads FQNEAQ (reference sequence). CDR3 in amino acids: CASSGRQADSGNTIYF. CDR3 nucleotide sequence: TGTGCCAGCAGCGGTCGACAGGCAGACTCTGGAAACACCATATATTTT.

The chain employs TRBV30 and TRBJ1-2; 7 bases line up with TRBD1. V lost 5 bases to trimming and J lost 5 bases; unmatched junction nucleotides: 8. The germline V gene encodes CDR1 GTSNPN and CDR2 SVGIG (reference sequence). CDR3 size: 13 residues. The CDR3 loop reads CAWGSGQDYGYTF. The CDR3 region has the DNA TGTGCCTGGGGTTCTGGACAGGATTATGGCTACACCTTC.

The chain couples TRBV24-1 to TRBJ2-2; no definite D call. The CDR3 consists of 14 residues. V shed 4 bases and J shed 5 bases, with 10 bases lying between them. Germline V gene data show CDR1 as KGHDR and CDR2 as SFDVKD. Written as DNA, the CDR3 is TGTGCCACCAGTGACCCCGGAGAGACCGGGGAGCTGTTTTTT. It encodes CATSDPGETGELFF.

V gene TRBV27 combines with J gene TRBJ1-5, with 7 bases that match TRBD1. Looked up from germline, CDR1 is MNHEY and CDR2 is SMNVEV (reference sequence). J gave up 2 bases and V 4 bases, and 2 bases lay outside the gene matches. This CDR3 has 14 amino acids. The DNA of the CDR3 is TGTGCCAGCAGTTCCCAGGGGGGCAATCAGCCCCAGCATTTT. Its protein is CASSSQGGNQPQHF.

The chain employs TRBV27 and TRBJ1-2; possibly TRBD1 for D (5 bases). V shed 7 bases and J shed 1 base, with 22 bases lying between them. The CDR3 has 17 residues. Germline CDR1 and CDR2: MNHEY and SMNVEV (reference sequence). CDR3 sequence reads: CASTKILWGPINYGYTF. In DNA form, the CDR3 reads TGTGCCAGCACAAAAATACTATGGGGCCCGATTAACTATGGCTACACCTTC.

The chain links TRBV19 to TRBJ1-3; a possible D gene is TRBD1 (5 bases). The CDR3 loop spans 14 amino acids. The germline V gene encodes CDR1 LNHDA and CDR2 SQIVND (reference sequence). V was trimmed by 1 base and J by 2 bases, leaving 6 bases between them. This CDR3 is CASSIGQTGNTIYF. CDR3 nucleotide sequence: TGTGCCAGTAGTATAGGACAGACTGGAAACACCATATATTTT.

This chain joins TRBV4-3 and TRBJ1-6, with D perhaps TRBD1 (5 bases). The germline V gene has CDR1 LGHNA and CDR2 YSLEER. This CDR3 spans 17 amino acids. Trimming stripped 1 base from V and 7 bases from J, with 17 bases between. This CDR3 reads CASSQGWGESGNSPLHF. CDR3 sequence (DNA): TGCGCCAGCAGCCAAGGATGGGGGGAGTCGGGAAATTCACCCCTCCACTTT.

Concerning this clone: This is likely an artifact of a read error, given a far larger clone one base away. The gene calls are TRBV11-1 and TRBJ2-2, with 9 nucleotides matching TRBD1. V lost 3 bases and J lost 1; bases outside the gene matches: 0. Germline lookup yields CDR1 SGHAT and CDR2 FQDESV (reference sequence). This CDR3 contains 15 residues. The CDR3 DNA is TGTGCCAGCAGCTTGGGACAGGGGAACACCGGGGAGCTGTTTTTT. Its protein product is CASSLGQGNTGELFF. The variable domain in full, with the rest retrieved from reference TRBV11-1 and TRBJ2-2, is EAEVAQSPRYKITEKSQAVAFWCDPISGHATLYWYRQILGQGPELLVQFQDESVVDDSQLPKDRFSAERLKGVDSTLKIQPAELGDSAMYLCASSLGQGNTGELFFGEGSRLTVL.

The genes are TRBV28 and TRBJ1-6, with 7 bases fitting TRBD1. This CDR3 spans 14 amino acids. J was trimmed by 3 bases and V by 9 bases; bases with no gene match: 5. Germline V gene data show CDR1 as MDHEN and CDR2 as SYDVKM. CDR3 loop: CASKQGIYNSPLHF. For the CDR3, the DNA is TGTGCCAGTAAACAGGGGATCTATAATTCACCCCTCCACTTT.

The chain carries TRBV11-2 and TRBJ2-1; 8 bases fit TRBD1. CDR1 is SGHAT and CDR2 is FQNNGV in the germline V gene. After removal of 5 bases from V and 5 bases from J, the junction contained 5 bases not matched to a gene. The CDR3 length is 14 residues. This CDR3 reads CASSRQGFNNEQFF. The CDR3 DNA is TGTGCCAGCAGCCGACAGGGGTTTAACAATGAGCAGTTCTTC.

This clone was observed a single time. The chain links TRBV4-3 to TRBJ2-1; 9 nucleotides line up with TRBD2. CDR1 and CDR2 (germline): LGHNA, YSLEER. The CDR3 runs 17 residues. V was pared by 0 bases and J by 8 bases, with 11 bases of the junction left unmatched. The CDR3 DNA reads as TGCGCCAGCAGCCAAGATATCGGGCTAGCGGGGAGTTATGAGCAGTTCTTC. Translated, it gives CASSQDIGLAGSYEQFF.

The rearrangement uses TRBV19 and TRBJ1-6; 8 nucleotides match TRBD1. This CDR3 region has 17 residues. From germline, CDR1 is LNHDA and CDR2 SQIVND (reference sequence). V shed 2 bases and J 9 bases; nucleotides not matched to a gene: 12. This CDR3 reads CASSINFGQGGGSPLHF. In nucleotides, the CDR3 is TGTGCCAGTAGTATAAATTTTGGACAGGGAGGGGGTTCACCCCTCCACTTT.

The V gene is TRBV2, the J gene TRBJ1-1; tentative D call: TRBD1 (5 bases). V was cut by 4 bases and J by 0 bases, with 12 bases left in between. Germline lookup yields CDR1 SNHLY and CDR2 FYNNEI. The CDR3 loop spans 15 amino acids. CDR3 bases: TGTGCCAGCAGTGGGCCCCAGGGAATGAACACTGAAGCTTTCTTT. This codes for CASSGPQGMNTEAFF.

The chain carries TRBV5-1 and TRBJ2-7, with D uncertain. The V gene's germline CDR1 is SGHRS and CDR2 YFSETQ. V was pared by 1 base and J by 0 bases, with 8 bases between. The length of the CDR3 is 14 residues. The CDR3 region is CASSLLADSYEQYF. The CDR3 bases are TGCGCCAGCAGCTTGTTGGCCGACTCCTACGAGCAGTACTTC.

This chain joins TRBV6-4 and TRBJ1-1; D gene unclear. The CDR3 totals 12 residues. The V gene lost 7 bases and the J gene lost 8 bases, with 14 bases spanning the gap. Germline V gene data show CDR1 as MRHNA and CDR2 as SNTAGT. The CDR3 loop is CASNLSSCEAFF. Here the CDR3 DNA reads TGTGCCAGCAATCTGAGTTCCTGCGAAGCTTTCTTT.

This clone was observed a handful of times. This chain connects TRBV19 to TRBJ1-1; the D gene is possibly TRBD1 (6 bases). CDR3 size: 14 residues. V was cut by 5 bases and J by 0 bases, with 10 bases left in between. CDR1 LNHDA and CDR2 SQIVND come from the germline V gene (reference sequence). The CDR3 is CASSSQGLNTEAFF. The DNA of the CDR3 is TGTGCCAGTAGTTCACAGGGCTTGAACACTGAAGCTTTCTTT.

The chain uses TRBV6-2 or TRBV6-3 and TRBJ1-6; the D is unclear. Germline V gene sequence: CDR1 MNHEY, CDR2 SVGEGT. V lost 2 bases, J lost 6 bases, and 8 bases lay in between. The CDR3 runs 14 residues. The CDR3 reads CASSYRGRNSPLHF. In DNA form, the CDR3 reads TGTGCCAGCAGTTACCGAGGGCGTAATTCACCCCTCCACTTT.

The CDR3 DNA sequence: TGTGCCAGTAGCCGACGGGACAGGGGCCCTCAGCCCCAGCATTTT. It specifies CASSRRDRGPQPQHF. This chain uses TRBV19 with TRBJ1-5, with TRBD1 matching over 10 bases. This CDR3 contains 15 residues. J lost 6 bases, V lost 6 bases, and 8 bases had no gene match. Looked up from germline, CDR1 is LNHDA and CDR2 is SQIVND (reference sequence).

CDR3 region: CSAAGEETQYF. Written as DNA, the CDR3 is TGCAGTGCTGCGGGTGAGGAGACCCAGTACTTC. This chain uses TRBV20-1 with TRBJ2-5; tentative D call: TRBD2 (5 bases). From germline, CDR1 is DFQATT and CDR2 SNEGSKA (reference sequence). Trimming shortened V by 5 bases and J by 5 bases, and 9 bases separated the two germline ends. The CDR3 is 11 residues long.

The chain has TRBV7-2 and TRBJ1-2; D is possibly TRBD1 (6 bases). The CDR3 is made up of 13 amino acids. CDR1 and CDR2 from the germline V gene are SGHTA and FQGNSA. Trimming removed 3 bases at V and 8 bases at J, with 13 bases between. The CDR3 DNA follows: TGTGCCAGCAGCTTGCGCTACAGGGACGGCTACACCTTC. Translating gives CASSLRYRDGYTF.

This chain uses TRBV27 with TRBJ1-5, with a weak D call TRBD1 (5 bases). The CDR3 consists of 16 residues. Germline values: CDR1 MNHEY, CDR2 SMNVEV (reference sequence). The V end lost 5 bases, the J end lost 0 bases, and 14 bases lay between the germline ends. CDR3 nucleotide sequence: TGTGCCAGCAGTCCATACAGGTCCTATAGCAATCAGCCCCAGCATTTT. This encodes CASSPYRSYSNQPQHF.

V usage is TRBV27 and J usage is TRBJ2-3; the match to TRBD2 covers 7 bases. From germline, CDR1 is MNHEY and CDR2 SMNVEV (reference sequence). The CDR3 runs 17 residues. Trimming took 2 bases from V and 9 from J; bases not matched to a gene: 17. CDR3 DNA: TGTGCCAGCAGTTTAATGGGGCGGGAGAGGGTTCCGGGAACGCAGTATTTT. Translated, it gives CASSLMGRERVPGTQYF.